This T cell receptor (beta chain) was retrieved from a study of identical twins' blood T cells. CDR1 is SGHVS and CDR2 is FQNEAQ in the germline V gene. The CDR3 sequence is 12 residues long. TCRdb re-called the 5' RACE reads with MiXCR, one entry per CDR3 protein. The profile covers 350,000 to 400,000 distinct CDR3 sequences, with about 28% appearing a single time and roughly 5.5% taken by the ten largest. As to this clonotype: Its ends do not fully match the called genes, so a read error is possible.

The origin of this receptor is a woman aged 18-55 years in good health. V gene TRBV7-8 combines with J gene TRBJ2-1, with D perhaps being TRBD1 or TRBD2 (5 bases each). Source material: PBMCs. This CDR3 is CASSFSPGPTVF. CDR3 bases: TGTGCCAGCAGCTTTTCACCGGGACCCACGGTCTTC.